The 14 T cell receptor beta chains below all came from one sample that was sequenced in a study of technical replicates of blood from several donors. Here immunoSEQ multiplex PCR was the method, and the copy in TCRdb shows in-frame clones only, minus some. The sample consists of roughly 80,000 clones, about 92% of them appearing once. The material sequenced was T cells isolated from PBMCs. These receptors all come from a human donor in good health.

The chain couples TRBV6-1 to TRBJ1-2; TRBD1 might be the D (6 bases). Germline CDR1 is MNHNS and CDR2 is SASEGT. The V gene lost 1 base and the J gene lost 3 bases, with 6 bases spanning the gap. This CDR3 has 13 residues. The CDR3, as DNA: TGTGCCAGCAGTGAAGACAGGGACTATGGCTACACCTTC. This codes for CASSEDRDYGYTF.

The CDR3: CASSLSARTGANEQFF. CDR3 bases: TGCGCCAGCAGCTTGTCAGCCCGGACAGGGGCCAATGAGCAGTTCTTC. This chain connects TRBV5-1 to TRBJ2-1; 9 bases line up with TRBD1. The CDR3 spans 16 residues. The ends lost 1 base at V and 6 bases at J; junction bases unmatched: 8. Germline V gene sequence: CDR1 SGHRS, CDR2 YFSETQ.

The V call is TRBV6-5, the J call TRBJ2-1; D unclear. Trimming cost V 6 bases and J 0 bases, with 9 bases left between them. The germline CDR1 and CDR2 sequences are MNHEY and SVGAGI. The CDR3 has 14 amino acids. CDR3 residues: CASSERSSYNEQFF. In nucleotides, the CDR3 is TGTGCCAGCAGCGAACGCAGCTCCTACAATGAGCAGTTCTTC.

This sequence joins TRBV5-6 and TRBJ2-7; TRBD2 matches at 8 bases. Germline V CDR1 and CDR2: SGHDT, YYEEEE. With 1 base clipped from V and 3 bases from J, the junction kept 6 bases outside the gene matches. The length of the CDR3 is 15 residues. The CDR3 loop is CASSLSGGRLYEQYF. CDR3 coding DNA: TGTGCCAGCAGCTTGTCGGGCGGGAGGCTCTACGAGCAGTACTTC.

This chain uses TRBV5-4 with TRBJ1-1, with D maybe TRBD1 (5 bases). V lost 4 bases to trimming and J lost 5 bases, with 15 bases between them. The CDR3 is 14 amino acids. Germline values: CDR1 SGHNT, CDR2 YYREEE (reference sequence). The CDR3 loop is CASSIFGGGTEAFF. In DNA, the CDR3 is TGTGCCAGCAGCATCTTCGGGGGGGGGACTGAAGCTTTCTTT.

This clone has just one count. The gene calls are TRBV28 and TRBJ2-3, with 8 bases identical to TRBD1. There are 16 residues in the CDR3. J gave up 4 bases and V 5 bases, and 11 bases lay outside the gene matches. Germline CDR1 MDHEN, CDR2 SYDVKM. The CDR3 is CASSPGRGQSADTQYF. The CDR3 DNA sequence: TGTGCCAGCAGTCCAGGCAGGGGGCAGAGCGCAGATACGCAGTATTTT.

This chain joins TRBV19 and TRBJ2-1; TRBD2 agrees at 11 bases. From germline, CDR1 is LNHDA and CDR2 SQIVND (reference sequence). There are 15 residues in the CDR3. Germline trimming cut 6 bases from V and 7 bases from J; bases unmatched to any gene: 8. CDR3 sequence (DNA): TGTGCCAGTAGGGGACTAGCGGTAGGGCATAATGAGCAGTTCTTC. It codes for CASRGLAVGHNEQFF.

The chain employs TRBV27 and TRBJ1-6; TRBD1 aligns across 12 bases. V trimming: 4 bases; J trimming: 13 bases; junction bases outside the gene matches: 8. The CDR3 loop spans 15 amino acids. Germline V lookup: CDR1 MNHEY, CDR2 SMNVEV (reference sequence). CDR3 in amino acids: CASSSPRDRGRPLHF. The CDR3 DNA reads TGTGCCAGCAGTTCCCCCAGGGACAGGGGGCGGCCCCTCCACTTT.

This clone was found a few times. The chain has TRBV25-1 and TRBJ2-3; 15 nucleotides match TRBD2. Germline CDR1 is MGHDK and CDR2 is SYGVNS. The CDR3 length is 16 residues. Trimming removed 4 bases from V and 10 bases from J; junction bases left unmatched: 9. The CDR3 DNA is TGTGCCAGCAGTGGAACGGGACTAGCGGGAGGAATAGCGCAGTATTTT. This translates into CASSGTGLAGGIAQYF. Variable domain in full (rest from reference TRBV25-1 and TRBJ2-3): EADIYQTPRYLVIGTGKKITLECSQTMGHDKMYWYQQDPGMELHLIHYSYGVNSTEKGDLSSESTVSRIRTEHFPLTLESARPSHTSQYLCASSGTGLAGGIAQYFGPGTRLTVL.

V gene TRBV13 combines with J gene TRBJ2-1, with D perhaps TRBD1 (6 bases). Germline loops: CDR1 PRHDT, CDR2 FYEKMQ (reference sequence). There are 17 residues in the CDR3. Trimming shortened V by 7 bases and J by 1 base, and 20 bases separated the two germline ends. The CDR3, as DNA: TGTGCCAGCAACTATAAGAGGGGGAGTGGATCCTACAATGAGCAGTTCTTC. Translating it yields CASNYKRGSGSYNEQFF.

This chain links TRBV6-6 with TRBJ1-5; 7 bases match TRBD1. V lost 0 bases, J lost 4 bases, and 6 bases stayed unmatched. Germline V gives CDR1 MNHNY, CDR2 SVGAGI (reference sequence). The CDR3 sequence is 16 residues long. CDR3 sequence reads: CASSYSRDSLNQPQHF. DNA for the CDR3: TGTGCCAGCAGTTACTCGAGGGACAGCCTTAATCAGCCCCAGCATTTT.

This chain connects TRBV11-3 to TRBJ2-1, with a weak D call TRBD2 (7 bases). The ends were cut back, 3 bases at V and 4 bases at J, with 22 bases in the middle. Germline V gene sequence: CDR1 SGHNT, CDR2 YENEEA. The CDR3 spans 18 residues. This chain's CDR3 is CASSFSWRGGTTYNEQFF. The CDR3 DNA follows: TGTGCCAGCAGCTTTTCCTGGAGGGGGGGGACAACTTACAATGAGCAGTTCTTC.

The rearrangement uses TRBV28 and TRBJ2-6, with D tentatively TRBD1 (6 bases). V dropped 3 bases and J dropped 0 bases, with 12 bases sitting between them. Germline V gene sequence: CDR1 MDHEN, CDR2 SYDVKM. This CDR3 region has 17 residues. CDR3 residues: CASSLMGADSGANVLTF. DNA of the CDR3: TGTGCCAGCAGTTTGATGGGGGCCGACTCTGGGGCCAACGTCCTGACTTTC.

The chain joins TRBV2 to TRBJ2-7, with 11 bases aligning to TRBD2. Germline V gene data show CDR1 as SNHLY and CDR2 as FYNNEI. J was trimmed by 4 bases and V by 0 bases; bases with no gene match: 11. The CDR3 contains 18 residues. In DNA, the CDR3 is TGTGCCAGCAGTGAAGCGGGACTAGCGGACCTCTACTCGTACGAGCAGTACTTC. Its translation is CASSEAGLADLYSYEQYF.